This T cell receptor beta chain was captured in a study of T cells in localized non-small cell lung cancer. A note on this clone: As yet, its antigen is unknown.

TCRdb's copy holds only in-frame clones and misses some; the assay was immunoSEQ multiplex PCR. In the table there are about 24,000 clones, 92% of which are singletons. Study results and caveats: Among the tissues sampled, uninvolved adjacent lung had the highest T cell clonality, above tumor.

The sample consisted of peripheral blood, taken before any cancer treatment. The sequence was collected from a man aged 40-75 years with stage III squamous cell lung carcinoma.

The CDR3 sequence is CASSLAGGGYNEQFF. CDR3 DNA sequence: TGTGCCAGCAGCTTGGCGGGAGGGGGGTACAATGAGCAGTTCTTC. The chain is built from TRBV5-4 and TRBJ2-1, with 8 positions matching TRBD2. With V trimmed by 0 bases and J by 4 bases, 3 bases remained unmatched. This CDR3 has 15 amino acids. Germline V gene lookup returns CDR1 SGHNT and CDR2 YYREEE (reference sequence).